The present TCR beta chain was sequenced within a study of tumour-infiltrating T cells in Burkitt lymphoma. The wider study: Overall and progression-free survival were predicted by productive clonality.

TCRdb keeps only in-frame clones here, not all; method: immunoSEQ multiplex PCR. This table holds about 5,400 clones, approximately 10% found once. CDR1 is SNHLY and CDR2 is FYNNEI in the germline V gene. The CDR3 has 15 residues. Trimming removed 6 bases at V and 6 bases at J, with 18 bases between. The chain couples TRBV2 to TRBJ1-5; unclear D gene. This receptor was taken from a human donor with diffuse large B-cell lymphoma. What was sequenced was tumor tissue. The CDR3 reads CASRTSDGPGQPQHF. For the CDR3, the DNA is TGTGCCAGCAGGACGTCTGACGGCCCAGGTCAGCCCCAGCATTTT.